The present TCR beta chain was sequenced within a study of beta chain features in type 1 diabetes. CDR1 MNHNS and CDR2 SASEGT come from the germline V gene. The V end lost 6 bases, the J end lost 6 bases, and 8 bases lay between the germline ends. The CDR3 runs 12 residues. A remark on this clone: Its matching antigen is unknown.

What was sequenced were expressed TCRB transcripts, since all of the isolated RNA had been reverse transcribed. Profiled with immunoSEQ multiplex PCR; TCRdb holds only in-frame clones, not every one. The sample carries about 930,000 clones, 17% recorded once. Findings and limits, study-wide: High TCR expression in some cells could lead to their over-representation in cDNA sequencing. The study found fewer insertions and more deletions at VDJ junctions in type 1 diabetes patients. In these data, an HLA type influence on TCRB rearrangement remained unresolved.

The chain has TRBV6-1 and TRBJ2-2; D ambiguous. This receptor was taken from a woman aged 18 to 35 in good health. Material: naive CD4+ T cells from blood. CDR3 DNA: TGTGCCAGCAGCCGGCTAGCCGGGGAGCTGTTTTTT. Its protein is CASSRLAGELFF.